The rows below give T cell receptor beta chains drawn from one sample of a study of T cell repertoires in cytomegalovirus infection. These receptors are not linked to any known antigen. Using its own MiXCR run on the reads, TCRdb lists one record per CDR3 protein. The sample contains approximately 1,000,000 distinct CDR3 sequences, around 32% of which appear only once. Specimen: cultured CD8+ T cells from PBMCs, collected from culture after CMV antigen stimulation. The source is a human donor in good health (CMV status not recorded). Some clones in this sample may be carry-over from other donors' samples. CDR3s include the opening cysteine and the closing phenylalanine or tryptophan. D genes are given only for firm matches. Clone size is not always given. Where it is, it says once, few, many or a class for expanded clones.

cdr3_length | j_call | d_call | clone_size | v_call | cdr3_aa | cdr3_nt
16 | TRBJ1-1 | - | few | TRBV6-6 | CASTYAKGVRDTEAFF | TGTGCCAGCACTTACGCCAAAGGCGTGAGGGACACTGAAGCTTTCTTT
15 | TRBJ1-4 | - | few | TRBV7-6 | CASSPPTGTNEKLFF | TGTGCCAGCAGCCCCCCCACAGGAACTAATGAAAAACTGTTTTTT
16 | TRBJ1-6 | - | few | TRBV7-6 | CASREGGSPWDSPLHF | TGTGCCAGCCGGGAAGGGGGGAGCCCATGGGATTCACCCCTCCACTTT
14 | TRBJ1-1 | TRBD1 | few | TRBV12-3/TRBV12-4 | CASSLGQGITEAFF | TGTGCCAGCAGTTTAGGACAGGGGATTACTGAAGCTTTCTTT
15 | TRBJ2-5 | TRBD1 | many | TRBV7-2 | CASSLADRYQETQYF | TGTGCCAGCAGCTTAGCGGACAGGTACCAAGAGACCCAGTACTTC
17 | TRBJ1-3 | TRBD1 | few | TRBV12-3/TRBV12-4 | CASSLWDRSISGNTIYF | TGTGCCAGCAGTTTATGGGACAGGTCGATCTCTGGAAACACCATATATTTT
14 | TRBJ1-2 | - | - | TRBV19 | CASSIRKLAYGYTF | TGTGCCAGTAGTATAAGGAAGCTTGCCTATGGCTACACCTTC
14 | TRBJ1-2 | - | - | TRBV2 | CASSSYSLNYGYTF | TGTGCCAGCAGTTCGTATAGCCTTAACTATGGCTACACCTTC
18 | TRBJ2-1 | TRBD1 | few | TRBV15 | CATSRGGQGVGFGNEQFF | TGTGCCACCAGCAGAGGTGGACAGGGGGTCGGGTTTGGCAATGAGCAGTTCTTC
15 | TRBJ1-1 | - | few | TRBV7-2 | CASSEPRVANTEAFF | TGTGCCAGCAGCGAGCCCAGGGTGGCGAACACTGAAGCTTTCTTT
13 | TRBJ2-1 | TRBD1 | many | TRBV6-1 | CASMDRGRNEQFF | TGTGCCAGCATGGACAGGGGGCGAAATGAGCAGTTCTTC
16 | TRBJ1-6 | - | few | TRBV6-5 | CASRSPSGLYNSPLHF | TGTGCCAGCAGATCACCCTCGGGATTATACAATTCACCCCTCCACTTT
14 | TRBJ2-5 | - | many | TRBV6-1 | CASSEGRDRETQYF | TGTGCCAGCAGTGAGGGGCGGGATAGGGAGACCCAGTACTTC
15 | TRBJ1-1 | TRBD1 | - | TRBV7-6 | CASSLRGRFTDEAFF | TGTGCCAGCAGCCTCAGGGGGCGATTTACGGATGAAGCTTTCTTT
12 | TRBJ2-7 | - | many | TRBV7-9 | CASSLRSYEQYF | TGTGCCAGCAGCCTAAGGAGCTACGAGCAGTACTTC
15 | TRBJ1-2 | - | - | TRBV12-5 | CASGLVGSGTSGYTF | TGTGCTAGTGGTTTGGTAGGGTCAGGGACTAGTGGCTACACCTTC
16 | TRBJ1-2 | - | - | TRBV12-3/TRBV12-4 | CASSSPGERPNYGYTF | TGTGCCAGCAGTTCACCCGGGGAGCGTCCTAACTATGGCTACACCTTC
13 | TRBJ2-7 | - | once | TRBV6-1 | CASSEASGYEQYF | TGTGCCAGCAGTGAAGCGTCGGGCTACGAGCAGTACTTC
17 | TRBJ2-1 | - | - | TRBV7-2 | CASSLGSSEPLRNEQFF | TGTGCCAGCAGCTTAGGTTCTAGCGAGCCCCTTCGGAATGAGCAGTTCTTC
15 | TRBJ1-5 | - | few | TRBV12-5 | CASGLGFMGNQPQHF | TGTGCTAGTGGCCTGGGATTCATGGGCAATCAGCCCCAGCATTTT
15 | TRBJ2-7 | - | - | TRBV5-1 | CASATWDRRGYEQYF | TGCGCCAGCGCAACCTGGGACCGGAGAGGTTACGAGCAGTACTTC
15 | TRBJ1-5 | TRBD1 | few | TRBV7-3 | CASSRDSTGSQPQHF | TGTGCCAGCAGTCGTGATTCGACAGGGTCACAGCCCCAGCATTTT
15 | TRBJ2-1 | TRBD1 | - | TRBV6-5 | CASSWDRGHVDEQFF | TGTGCCAGCAGTTGGGACAGGGGGCATGTAGATGAGCAGTTCTTC
19 | TRBJ2-3 | TRBD1 | - | TRBV5-1 | CASSWRQGHSLSSTDTQYF | TGCGCCAGCAGCTGGAGACAGGGCCATAGCCTATCTAGCACAGATACGCAGTATTTT
14 | TRBJ1-1 | - | many | TRBV7-6 | CASRRDPEGTEAFF | TGTGCCAGCAGGCGGGACCCCGAAGGCACTGAAGCTTTCTTT
13 | TRBJ1-5 | - | - | TRBV20-1 | CSARRLGDQPQHF | TGCAGTGCTAGACGGCTTGGGGATCAGCCCCAGCATTTT
14 | TRBJ1-2 | - | - | TRBV12-3/TRBV12-4 | CASSPGTTLWGYTF | TGTGCCAGCAGTCCCGGGACTACCTTATGGGGCTACACCTTC
15 | TRBJ1-5 | - | few | TRBV12-3/TRBV12-4 | CASSLVWGAEQPQHF | TGTGCCAGCAGTTTAGTTTGGGGGGCCGAGCAGCCCCAGCATTTT
15 | TRBJ2-2 | - | - | TRBV4-1 | CASTQALTYTGELFF | TGCGCCAGCACCCAGGCTTTGACCTACACCGGGGAGCTGTTTTTT
14 | TRBJ2-1 | - | many | TRBV7-2 | CASSSHYSYNEQFF | TGTGCCAGCAGCTCCCACTATAGCTACAATGAGCAGTTCTTC
12 | TRBJ2-2 | - | - | TRBV4-2 | CASSHTGGELFF | TGTGCCAGCAGCCATACCGGCGGGGAGCTGTTTTTT
15 | TRBJ1-2 | TRBD1 | - | TRBV20-1 | CSATTGQGLLDGYTF | TGCAGTGCTACCACGGGACAGGGACTTCTCGATGGCTACACCTTC
14 | TRBJ1-1 | - | few | TRBV12-5 | CASGSPTLNTEAFF | TGTGCTAGTGGATCCCCGACACTGAACACTGAAGCTTTCTTT
16 | TRBJ1-6 | - | - | TRBV7-9 | CASSLAPRGMDSPLHF | TGTGCCAGCAGCTTAGCGCCGAGAGGGATGGATTCACCCCTCCACTTT
15 | TRBJ1-1 | - | - | TRBV9 | CASSVGSLGVAEAFF | TGTGCCAGCAGCGTAGGCTCTCTGGGGGTGGCTGAAGCTTTCTTT
18 | TRBJ2-2 | - | many | TRBV7-2 | CASSLTETGGPRTGELFF | TGTGCCAGCAGCTTAACTGAAACCGGGGGGCCGAGGACCGGGGAGCTGTTTTTT
17 | TRBJ2-1 | TRBD2 | - | TRBV28 | CASSFPSGGGDNNEQFF | TGTGCCAGCAGTTTTCCCTCGGGCGGGGGGGATAACAATGAGCAGTTCTTC
11 | TRBJ1-1 | - | - | TRBV12-5 | CASGWGDAAFF | TGTGCTAGTGGTTGGGGGGATGCAGCTTTCTTT
17 | TRBJ1-4 | TRBD1 | few | TRBV15 | CATSGSFRQGSPRKLFF | TGTGCCACCAGCGGTTCTTTCCGACAGGGCTCGCCCCGAAAACTGTTTTTT
17 | TRBJ2-2 | TRBD2 | few | TRBV6-5 | CASSYSGRGVDTGELFF | TGTGCCAGCAGTTACTCGGGACGGGGGGTGGACACCGGGGAGCTGTTTTTT
17 | TRBJ1-2 | TRBD1 | - | TRBV6-5 | CASRNRDRGRWGYGYTF | TGTGCCAGCAGAAACCGGGACAGGGGGCGTTGGGGCTATGGCTACACCTTC